The text below deals with one T cell receptor (beta chain). As yet, its antigen is unknown. An end of the junction differs from the germline gene, which may be a read error. TCRdb independently ran MiXCR on the 5' RACE reads; one entry per CDR3 protein. The profile shows hundreds of thousands of distinct CDR3 sequences, roughly 18% of them singletons. The data belong to a study of T-cell memory formation after mild COVID-19. On the study more broadly: TCR clusters showed largely donor specificity.

General study results and limits: Unconfirmed was the SARS-CoV-2 specificity of second-wave clones that peaked on day 37. Mainly CM and EM harbored the contracting CD4+ clones; mainly EMRA harbored the CD8+ ones. Day 15 to 85 contracting clones showed balanced CD4/CD8; later expanders leaned CD4+.

Germline V gives CDR1 SGHTA, CDR2 FQGNSA. The CDR3 is made up of 12 amino acids. The V gene is TRBV7-2, the J gene TRBJ2-1; TRBD2 is a possible D gene (5 bases). This receptor was taken from an adult woman who had mild COVID-19 (a few samples of this study predate the infection). Cell type and time point are not known. Sample: PBMCs or a T cell subset sorted from them (not recorded which). The CDR3 here is CASSLGGWERLF. CDR3 sequence (DNA): TGTGCCAGCAGCTTAGGGGGATGGGAGCGGCTCTTC.